This record concerns one TCR beta chain sequence. The antigen is not known. A universal primer site was incorporated via template switching, and the cDNA contained unique molecular identifiers. TCRdb reprocessed the 5' RACE reads via MiXCR and lists one record per CDR3 protein. Of over 250,000 distinct CDR3 sequences in the sample, nearly 9.5% were seen once. The data were obtained in a study of identical twins. Study-wide results and limits: Models came in too low on out-of-frame TCR alpha sharing in monozygotic twins.

This sample was shared with a second study, whose subject was yellow fever vaccine responses in identical twins.

Sequences were obtained from CD8+ T cells sorted from blood. The receptor comes from a woman younger than 35 in good health.

The CDR3 DNA reads TGCGCCAGCAGCCAAGTAGTAGAGGGCGAGCAGTACTTC. This sequence encodes CASSQVVEGEQYF. This sequence joins TRBV4-3 and TRBJ2-7; maybe TRBD2 (5 bases). V lost 1 base to trimming and J lost 6 bases, with 10 bases between them. The germline gives CDR1 LGHNA, CDR2 YSLEER. The length of the CDR3 is 13 residues.